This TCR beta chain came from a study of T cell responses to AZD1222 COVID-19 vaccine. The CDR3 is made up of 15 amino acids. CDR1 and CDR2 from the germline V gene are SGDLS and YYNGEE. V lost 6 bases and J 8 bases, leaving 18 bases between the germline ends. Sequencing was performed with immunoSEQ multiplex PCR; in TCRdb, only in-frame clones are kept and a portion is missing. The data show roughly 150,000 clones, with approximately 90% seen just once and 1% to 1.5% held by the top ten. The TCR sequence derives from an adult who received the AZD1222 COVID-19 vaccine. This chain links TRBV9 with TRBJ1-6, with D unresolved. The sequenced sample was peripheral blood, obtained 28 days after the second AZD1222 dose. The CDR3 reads CASKESIAVDSPLHF. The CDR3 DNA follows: TGTGCCAGCAAGGAATCTATCGCAGTGGATTCACCCCTCCACTTT.